A single sample gave rise to the 2 T cell receptor beta chains below, sequenced in a study of tumor-infiltrating lymphocytes in primary liver carcinoma. From roughly 18-30 mg of unsorted bulk tissue, DNA and RNA were co-extracted together. Starting from approximately 470 ng of total RNA, TCR beta cDNA was produced with a primer in the constant region. Slightly modified ARM-PCR served as the procedure for the TCR beta libraries. These libraries came from three rounds of nested multiplex PCR. Each of the first two PCR rounds ran around 10 cycles with TRBV1-TRBV30 forward and C-beta reverse primers. From the multiplex PCR reads, TCRdb called clonotypes with MiXCR, one entry per CDR3 protein. This sample has tens of thousands of distinct CDR3 sequences, with over 75% found just once. The specimen sequenced was liver tumor tissue from sampling region 5. Subset defined: tumor region T5, tumor centre. All receptors derive from a man in his forties with primary liver carcinoma and hepatitis B virus infection.

Comment on this clonotype: One junction end does not reproduce the germline sequence, and a read error may be involved. The rearrangement uses TRBV12-3 or TRBV12-4 and TRBJ2-7; 7 bases align to TRBD2. This CDR3 is built from 13 residues. This chain's CDR3 is CASTPSGNYERYF. The CDR3 DNA sequence: TGTGCCAGCACTCCTAGCGGAAACTACGAGCGGTACTTC.

Of note for this clonotype: One base away lies a much larger clone, so this may be a sequencing read error. V and J are TRBV28 and TRBJ2-2, with a tentative D call TRBD1 (5 bases). Germline CDR1 is MDHEN and CDR2 is SYDVKM. This CDR3 has 15 residues. CDR3 in DNA: TGTGCCAGCAGTCGAACGACAGAGAACACCGAGGAGCTGCTTTTT. The encoded protein is CASSRTTENTEELLF.